This T cell receptor (beta chain) emerged from a study of CD8+CD57+ T cells in acquired aplastic anemia. Study summary: DNA from sorted CD4+ and CD8+ cells averaged around 3.2 ug.

Using genomic DNA as the template, TCR beta VDJ and CDR3 profiling was carried out. MiXCR, run by TCRdb on the reads, gives a single entry per CDR3 protein. The sample consists of under 500,000 distinct CDR3 sequences, approximately 32% of them appearing once. This clonotype was counted at least ten times. Its antigen remains unknown. Regarding the study as a whole: Between patients and controls, CD8+ Simpson's diversity did not vary significantly. Overlapping CD8+ CDR3 repertoires of patients and controls contained roughly 27 shared sequences.

Previously, flow cytometry had revealed CD8+CD57+ cell expansion in the patients chosen for sequencing. With no exception, the patients had severe acquired aplastic anemia. Germline-derived CDR1 and CDR2 are SGHTA and FQGNSA. The V end was cut by 5 bases, the J end by 3 bases, with 11 bases between. The CDR3 covers 15 residues. The clonotype was recovered from a human donor with aplastic anemia. The chain links TRBV7-2 to TRBJ1-6, with unresolved D. The sample taken for sequencing was sorted CD4+, CD8+, or CD8+CD57+ T cells (not recorded which) from PBMCs. The CDR3 sequence is CASSHRRSYNSPLHF. The CDR3 nucleotides read TGTGCCAGCAGCCACCGGAGGAGCTATAATTCACCCCTCCACTTT.